These 17 T cell receptor beta chains share one sample of origin, sequenced in a study of graft-versus-host responses after intestinal transplantation. The repertoire was sequenced with immunoSEQ multiplex PCR; TCRdb's copy has only in-frame clones and lacks some. The sample lists about 19,000 clones, roughly 70% occurring once. Tissue processing of the graft released intraepithelial and lamina propria lymphocytes from it. The material was ileum tissue, obtained about 21 days after intestinal transplant. Source of these receptors: a human patient who received an intestinal transplant, so some T cells may come from the graft donor.

The genes are TRBV27 and TRBJ1-5, with 9 bases that match TRBD1. Germline loops: CDR1 MNHEY, CDR2 SMNVEV (reference sequence). This CDR3 is 15 amino acids long. The V and J ends lost 6 bases and 11 bases, in that order; junction bases with no gene match: 14. This chain's CDR3 is CASSPGQGGRQSQHF. The DNA for the CDR3 is TGTGCCAGCAGCCCGGGACAGGGAGGACGCCAGTCCCAGCATTTT.

The chain has TRBV30 and TRBJ1-2; TRBD1 agrees at 8 bases. With V trimmed by 2 bases and J by 4 bases, 3 bases remained unmatched. The germline CDR1 and CDR2 sequences are GTSNPN and SVGIG (reference sequence). CDR3 size: 13 residues. CDR3 in amino acids: CAWSPGGPYGYTF. The CDR3 DNA follows: TGTGCCTGGAGTCCAGGGGGCCCCTATGGCTACACCTTC.

The gene calls are TRBV18 and TRBJ2-4, with 9 bases aligning to TRBD1. With 2 bases clipped from V and 5 bases from J, the junction kept 13 bases outside the gene matches. The CDR3 has 18 amino acids. From germline, CDR1 is KGHSH and CDR2 LQKENI. The DNA of the CDR3 is TGTGCCAGCTCACCATCAAGAGGACAGGGGCTGAGCCAAAACATTCAGTACTTC. It specifies CASSPSRGQGLSQNIQYF.

This chain connects TRBV6-5 to TRBJ2-7; 7 nucleotides match TRBD1. From germline, CDR1 is MNHEY and CDR2 SVGAGI. The J segment lost 2 bases and the V segment lost 10 bases, leaving 11 bases of the junction unmatched. The CDR3 spans 14 residues. DNA for the CDR3: TGTGCCACCCCGGAAGACAGGGAGCCCTACGAGCAGTACTTC. It yields the protein CATPEDREPYEQYF.

The chain links TRBV5-1 to TRBJ2-2; D may be TRBD2 (6 bases). Deletions cut 4 bases from V and 5 bases from J, with 12 bases between. CDR1 is SGHRS and CDR2 is YFSETQ in the germline V gene. This CDR3 contains 14 residues. The CDR3 loop reads CASSTVAGTGELFF. The CDR3, as DNA: TGCGCCAGCAGCACCGTCGCGGGGACCGGGGAGCTGTTTTTT.

This chain uses TRBV5-4 with TRBJ1-1; the match to TRBD1 covers 9 bases. J gave up 3 bases and V 0 bases, and 6 bases lay outside the gene matches. Germline V gene data show CDR1 as SGHNT and CDR2 as YYREEE (reference sequence). The length of the CDR3 is 16 residues. CDR3 coding DNA: TGTGCCAGCAGCTTGGGGTACAGGGGGCGGGACACTGAAGCTTTCTTT. This sequence encodes CASSLGYRGRDTEAFF. The full variable domain, its missing parts supplied by reference TRBV5-4 and TRBJ1-1, is ETGVTQSPTHLIKTRGQQVTLRCSSQSGHNTVSWYQQALGQGPQFIFQYYREEENGRGNFPPRFSGLQFPNYSSELNVNALELDDSALYLCASSLGYRGRDTEAFFGQGTRLTVV.

This rearrangement joins TRBV7-9 to TRBJ1-3; a weak D match, TRBD1 (5 bases). CDR3 length: 17 residues. Trimming removed 1 base at V and 1 base at J, with 14 bases between. The germline CDR1 and CDR2 sequences are SEHNR and FQNEAQ (reference sequence). As DNA, the CDR3 is TGTGCCAGCAGCTTAGGTCAGGGTATCGAGTCTGGAAACACCATATATTTT. Its protein is CASSLGQGIESGNTIYF.

V and J are TRBV29-1 and TRBJ2-5; D may be TRBD1 (5 bases). The J call may be mistaken, given a closer DNA end match to TRBJ2-7. The CDR3 extends over 15 amino acids. In germline, CDR1 is SQVTM, CDR2 ANQGSEA. CDR3: CSVSFGDSLPYEQYF. CDR3 nucleotides: TGCAGCGTTTCCTTTGGCGACAGCCTACCCTACGAGCAGTACTTC.

The rearrangement uses TRBV7-9 and TRBJ2-3; TRBD1 is a possible D gene (8 bases). Trimming stripped 5 bases from V and 7 bases from J, with 19 bases between. This CDR3 is built from 15 residues. CDR1 is SEHNR and CDR2 is FQNEAQ in the germline V gene (reference sequence). The CDR3 sequence is CASSPRTGRENTQYF. The DNA for the CDR3 is TGTGCCAGCAGCCCCCGGACAGGGAGGGAGAATACGCAGTATTTT.

This clone was observed once. The V gene is TRBV27, the J gene TRBJ2-7; maybe TRBD2 (5 bases). The CDR3 extends over 14 amino acids. V was trimmed by 2 bases and J by 6 bases, leaving 14 bases between them. The germline gives CDR1 MNHEY, CDR2 SMNVEV (reference sequence). The CDR3 DNA sequence: TGTGCCAGCAGTTTAAAGGCAGCGGCGCGCGAGCAGTACTTC. Residues: CASSLKAAAREQYF.

This chain joins TRBV19 and TRBJ1-1; no clear D. V shed 5 bases and J shed 2 bases, with 6 bases lying between them. CDR1 is LNHDA, CDR2 SQIVND, per germline (reference sequence). This CDR3 is 12 amino acids long. As DNA, the CDR3 is TGTGCCAGTAGTGCCAGAAACACTGAAGCTTTCTTT. It is translated as CASSARNTEAFF.

This clone was counted once. The V call is TRBV5-1, the J call TRBJ2-3; TRBD2 matches at 11 bases. V was clipped by 5 bases and J by 4 bases; unmatched bases: 3. CDR1 and CDR2 (germline): SGHRS, YFSETQ. The CDR3 is 14 amino acids. The CDR3 coding sequence is TGCGCCAGCAGGGCTAGCGGGGGGTCAGATACGCAGTATTTT. Protein product: CASRASGGSDTQYF.

This chain links TRBV29-1 with TRBJ1-1, with a tentative D call TRBD1 (5 bases). The germline V gene encodes CDR1 SQVTM and CDR2 ANQGSEA. V lost 6 bases to trimming and J lost 4 bases, with 15 bases between them. The CDR3 covers 13 residues. The CDR3 region is CSVAGRLSTEAFF. The CDR3 region has the DNA TGCAGCGTGGCAGGGAGGTTGAGCACTGAAGCTTTCTTT.

This clone was seen a single time. V is TRBV18 and J is TRBJ1-1, with 9 bases fitting TRBD1. The CDR3 runs to 13 residues. CDR1 and CDR2 (germline): KGHSH, LQKENI. V lost 4 bases and J lost 5; bases outside the gene matches: 2. CDR3 sequence: CASSLGTGTEAFF. The CDR3 coding sequence is TGTGCCAGCTCACTAGGGACAGGGACTGAAGCTTTCTTT.

CDR3 bases: TGTGCCAGCAGTGTATGGCTAGACTCCTACGAGCAGTACTTC. As protein: CASSVWLDSYEQYF. The chain uses TRBV2 and TRBJ2-7, with D unclear. Trimming stripped 4 bases from V and 0 bases from J, with 10 bases between. Germline assignment: CDR1 SNHLY and CDR2 FYNNEI. The CDR3 loop spans 14 amino acids.

This clone was observed a handful of times. The chain is built from TRBV7-9 and TRBJ2-1, with D hard to call. The CDR3 spans 14 residues. CDR1 and CDR2 (germline): SEHNR, FQNEAQ (reference sequence). Trimming stripped 1 base from V and 4 bases from J, with 8 bases between. CDR3 sequence: CASSLDSLYNEQFF. In DNA, the CDR3 is TGTGCCAGCAGCTTAGATTCGCTATACAATGAGCAGTTCTTC.

The gene calls are TRBV7-9 and TRBJ2-1; 8 positions match TRBD2. Trimming cost V 4 bases and J 8 bases; bases outside gene matches: 7. Germline V gene lookup returns CDR1 SEHNR and CDR2 FQNEAQ (reference sequence). This CDR3 is built from 14 residues. CDR3 loop: CASSSGLGIDEQFF. The CDR3 DNA reads TGTGCCAGCAGCTCGGGACTAGGGATAGATGAGCAGTTCTTC.